This TCR beta chain was retrieved from a study of CD8 T cells in Susac syndrome. Random hexamers were used to reverse transcribe the RNA input (about 0.5 to 1 ug). Amplification of TCR beta CDR3 spanned 54 Vbeta and 13 Jbeta via immunoSEQ multiplex PCR. One entry per CDR3 protein results from TCRdb running MiXCR on the immunoSEQ multiplex PCR reads. The profile covers roughly 120,000 distinct CDR3 sequences, with roughly 93% appearing a single time and 0.093% taken by the ten largest. Sequencing of TCR beta covered CD8+ and CD4+ T cells obtained from blood. The CDR3 totals 11 residues. Germline V gene sequence: CDR1 DFQATT, CDR2 SNEGSKA (reference sequence). The ends were cut back, 3 bases at V and 8 bases at J, with 10 bases in the middle.

The sequence came from a human donor with multiple sclerosis. The chain is built from TRBV20-1 and TRBJ1-1; D uncertain. Material: CD4+ T cells from PBMCs. The CDR3 here is CSASRALEAFF. The DNA of the CDR3 is TGCAGTGCTAGTCGGGCCCTCGAAGCTTTCTTT.